This T cell receptor beta chain was sequenced for a study of glioma-infiltrating T cells. The CDR3 covers 18 residues. Germline CDR1 KGHDR, CDR2 SFDVKD. Trimming cost V 4 bases and J 0 bases; bases outside gene matches: 9. The iRepertoire nested amplicon-rescue multiplex PCR amplified TCR alpha and beta CDR3s from RNA. TCRdb itself ran the multiplex PCR reads through MiXCR, one entry per CDR3 protein. Altogether more than 350,000 distinct CDR3 sequences are present, around 45% being singletons, with the ten largest covering about 11%. The chain employs TRBV24-1 and TRBJ2-3; 10 nucleotides line up with TRBD2. The sequenced material came from glioma tissue, nonneoplastic brain tissue, or PBMCs (not recorded which). The receptor comes from a human donor with low-grade glioma or glioblastoma, undergoing nonglioma brain surgery, or in good health (not recorded which). CDR3: CATSEWTSGEPSTDTQYF. The CDR3 DNA sequence: TGTGCCACCAGTGAATGGACTAGCGGAGAACCTAGCACAGATACGCAGTATTTT.